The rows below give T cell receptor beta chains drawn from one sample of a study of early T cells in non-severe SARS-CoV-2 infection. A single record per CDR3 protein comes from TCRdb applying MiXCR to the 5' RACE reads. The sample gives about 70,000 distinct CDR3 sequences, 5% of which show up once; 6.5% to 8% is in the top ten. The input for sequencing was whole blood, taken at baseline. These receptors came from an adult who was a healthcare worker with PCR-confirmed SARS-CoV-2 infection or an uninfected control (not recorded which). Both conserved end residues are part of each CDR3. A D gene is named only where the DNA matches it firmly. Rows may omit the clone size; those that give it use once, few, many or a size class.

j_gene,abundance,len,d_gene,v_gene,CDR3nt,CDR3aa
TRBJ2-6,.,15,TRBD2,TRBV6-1,TGTGCCAGCGGACTAGCGGGCTCTGGGGCCAACGTCCTGACTTTC,CASGLAGSGANVLTF
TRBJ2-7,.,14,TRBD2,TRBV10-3,TGTGCCATCAGTGGAGCGGGAGCGCGATACGAGCAGTACTTC,CAISGAGARYEQYF
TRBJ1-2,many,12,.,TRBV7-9,TGTGCCAGCAGCTTGGAACTCTATGGCTACACCTTC,CASSLELYGYTF
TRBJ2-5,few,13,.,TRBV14,TGTGCCAGCAGCCAAGCGGGGGTGAAGACCCAGTACTTC,CASSQAGVKTQYF
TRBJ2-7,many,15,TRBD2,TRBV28,TGTGCCAGCAGTTTATCGGGCGGGAGCGGCTACGAGCAGTACTTC,CASSLSGGSGYEQYF
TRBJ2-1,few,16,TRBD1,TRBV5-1,TGCGCCAGCACCCGTCCAGGGACAGAATTTTACAATGAGCAGTTCTTC,CASTRPGTEFYNEQFF
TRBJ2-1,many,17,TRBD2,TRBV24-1,TGTGCCACCAGTGATGTACAGGGACTAGCGGACTACAATGAGCAGTTCTTC,CATSDVQGLADYNEQFF
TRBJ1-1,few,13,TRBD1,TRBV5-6,TGTGCCAGCATCGACAGGGTCGACACTGAAGCTTTCTTT,CASIDRVDTEAFF
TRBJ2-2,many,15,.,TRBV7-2,TGTGCCAGCAGCCCCACTAGGGGGAACACCGGGGAGCTGTTTTTT,CASSPTRGNTGELFF
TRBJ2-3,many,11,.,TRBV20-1,TGCAGTGCAAGATTCGGAGATACGCAGTATTTT,CSARFGDTQYF
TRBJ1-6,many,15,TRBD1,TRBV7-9,TGTGCCAGCAGCGGAGAACAGGGGAATAATTCACCCCTCCACTTT,CASSGEQGNNSPLHF
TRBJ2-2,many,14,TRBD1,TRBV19,TGTGCCAGTAACGACAGGGGAGACACCGGGGAGCTGTTTTTT,CASNDRGDTGELFF
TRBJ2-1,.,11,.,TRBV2,TGTGCCAGCAGTGAAGCTCGAGGAGAGTTCTTC,CASSEARGEFF
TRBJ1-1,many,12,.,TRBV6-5,TGTGCCAGCAGCGGGGGGAACACTGAAGCTTTCTTT,CASSGGNTEAFF
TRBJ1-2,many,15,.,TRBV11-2,TGTGCCAGCAGCTTTACCCCGGACGGGGCTGGTGTCCACACCTTC,CASSFTPDGAGVHTF
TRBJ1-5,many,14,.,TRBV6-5,TGTGCCTGCTCACGGGGGGGTATAGGTCAGCCCCAGCATTTT,CACSRGGIGQPQHF
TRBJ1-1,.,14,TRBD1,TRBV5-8,TGTGCCAGCAGCCGTACAGGGGTCTATACTGAAGCTTTCTTT,CASSRTGVYTEAFF
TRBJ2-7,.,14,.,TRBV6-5,TGTGCCAGCAGTTACAGGAGGGAAGGGTACGAGCAGTACTTC,CASSYRREGYEQYF
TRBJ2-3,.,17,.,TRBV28,TGTGCCAGCAGTTTAGCGGCAGGGGAAGAGAGCACAGATACGCAGTATTTT,CASSLAAGEESTDTQYF
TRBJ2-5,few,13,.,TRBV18,TGTGCCAGCTCACCAACAGCACAAGAGACCCAGTACTTC,CASSPTAQETQYF
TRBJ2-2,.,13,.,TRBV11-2,TGTGCCAGCAGCTTAGCTGTGACCGGGGAGCTGTTTTTT,CASSLAVTGELFF
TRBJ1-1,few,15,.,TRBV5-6,TGTGCCAGCAGCGCCTGGTCGTTATGGAACACTGAAGCTTTCTTT,CASSAWSLWNTEAFF
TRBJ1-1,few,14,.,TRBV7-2,TGTGCCAGCAGCTTAGCGAGGAAGAACACTGAAGCTTTCTTT,CASSLARKNTEAFF
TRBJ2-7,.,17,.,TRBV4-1,TGCGCCAGCAGCCAAGTTGAGATTTCAGGTCCCGGAAACGAGCAGTACTTC,CASSQVEISGPGNEQYF
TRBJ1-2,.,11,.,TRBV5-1,TGCGCCAGCAGCTCTCAAGTTGGCTACACCTTC,CASSSQVGYTF
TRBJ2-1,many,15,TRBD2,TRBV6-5,TGTGCCAGCAGTTATGAGACTAGCGGTCGCAATGAGCAGTTCTTC,CASSYETSGRNEQFF
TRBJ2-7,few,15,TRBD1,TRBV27,TGTGCCAGCAGTGGCCGGGACAGGGGGCTGTGGAAGCAGTACTTC,CASSGRDRGLWKQYF
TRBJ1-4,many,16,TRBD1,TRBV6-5,TGTGCCAGCAGTTACGGTACAGGACAGGGAAATGAAAAACTGTTTTTT,CASSYGTGQGNEKLFF
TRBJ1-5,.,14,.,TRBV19,TGTGCCAGTAGTATGATTTCGGGAAATCAGCCCCAGCATTTT,CASSMISGNQPQHF
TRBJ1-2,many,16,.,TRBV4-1,TGCGCCAGCAGCCTCAGCGTAATGTCGATTGAGTATGGCTACACCTTC,CASSLSVMSIEYGYTF
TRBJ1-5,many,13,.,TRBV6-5,TGTGCCAGCAGACCGACAGTTAATCAGCCCCAGCATTTT,CASRPTVNQPQHF
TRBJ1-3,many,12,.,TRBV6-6,TGTGCCAGCAGTTTACCGCGGGACACCATATATTTT,CASSLPRDTIYF
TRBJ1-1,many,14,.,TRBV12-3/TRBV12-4,TGTGCCAGCAGCGTAGATTTTGTGTACACTGAAGCTTTCTTT,CASSVDFVYTEAFF
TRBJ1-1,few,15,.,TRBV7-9,TGTGCCAGCAGCTCCCAGATACATGGGGCCACTGAAGCTTTCTTT,CASSSQIHGATEAFF
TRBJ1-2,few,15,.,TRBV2,TGTGCCAGCAGCGCGCTCCTGGACACCCCTAGCCGATACACCTTC,CASSALLDTPSRYTF
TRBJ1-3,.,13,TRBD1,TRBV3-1,TGTGCCAGCAGCCGGGACAGTATTAACACCATATATTTT,CASSRDSINTIYF
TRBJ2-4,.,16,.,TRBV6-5,TGTGCCAGCAGCCTGAGTCCCGGGACGGCAGTATCCATTCAGTACTTC,CASSLSPGTAVSIQYF
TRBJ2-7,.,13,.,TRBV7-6,TGTGCCAGCAGCTCCGGGACAATCCACGAGCAGTACTTC,CASSSGTIHEQYF
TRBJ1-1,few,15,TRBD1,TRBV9,TGTGCCAGCAGCCCCCTTGCCGGACAGGGTACTGAAGCTTTCTTT,CASSPLAGQGTEAFF
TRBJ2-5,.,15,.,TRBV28,TGTGCCAGCAGCCCCATTGGAGCGGAACAAGAGACCCAGTACTTC,CASSPIGAEQETQYF
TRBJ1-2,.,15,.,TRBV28,TGTGCCAGCAGTCGGCCGCCGGGTCCCAACTATGGCTACACCTTC,CASSRPPGPNYGYTF
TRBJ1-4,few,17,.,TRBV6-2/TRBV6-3,TGTGCCAGCAGTAAAAGACGGGTGACAGCAACTAATGAAAAACTGTTTTTT,CASSKRRVTATNEKLFF
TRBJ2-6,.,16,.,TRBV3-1,TGTGCCAGCAGCCCCCTCAGGCTCTCTGGGGCCAACGTCCTGACTTTC,CASSPLRLSGANVLTF
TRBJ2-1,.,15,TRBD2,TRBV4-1,TGCGCCAGCAGCCAAGATCCTAGCGGGTACAATGAGCAGTTCTTC,CASSQDPSGYNEQFF
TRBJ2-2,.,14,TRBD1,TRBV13,TGTGCCAGCAGCCTATTACAGGGGACCGGGGAGCTGTTTTTT,CASSLLQGTGELFF